The 29 T cell receptor beta chains in this list originate from one sample, sequenced in a study of glioma-infiltrating T cells. The iRepertoire nested amplicon-rescue multiplex PCR amplified TCR alpha and beta CDR3s from RNA. TCRdb redid the calling of the multiplex PCR reads with MiXCR, one entry per CDR3 protein. In the table there are around 170,000 distinct CDR3 sequences, under 55% of which are singletons. Sequencing used glioma tissue, nonneoplastic brain tissue, or PBMCs (not recorded which). The receptors were gathered from a human donor with low-grade glioma or glioblastoma, undergoing nonglioma brain surgery, or in good health (not recorded which).

Turning to this clonotype: Compared with germline, one end of the junction differs, possibly owing to a read error. CDR3 DNA: TGTGCCTGGAGTCGAAGAGGGAACGCTGAAGCTTTCTTT. It specifies CAWSRRGNAEAFF. The chain combines TRBV30 with TRBJ1-1; D is uncertain. Germline V gene lookup returns CDR1 GTSNPN and CDR2 SVGIG (reference sequence). The CDR3 is made up of 13 amino acids.

This clonotype was found a few times. V usage is TRBV2 and J usage is TRBJ2-1, with D tentatively TRBD2 (8 bases). The CDR3 is 13 residues long. CDR1 is SNHLY and CDR2 is FYNNEI in the germline V gene. The V and J ends lost 3 bases and 10 bases respectively, with 13 bases between them. The CDR3 reads CASSETGGGEQFF. The CDR3 DNA is TGTGCCAGCAGTGAGACGGGAGGGGGCGAGCAGTTCTTC. The full variable domain, completed using reference TRBV2 and TRBJ2-1, is EPEVTQTPSHQVTQMGQEVILRCVPISNHLYFYWYRQILGQKVEFLVSFYNNEISEKSEIFDDQFSVERPDGSNFTLKIRSTKLEDSAMYFCASSETGGGEQFFGPGTRLTVL.

A remark on this clonotype: Just one base apart from a much larger clone, this may be a read error. The rearrangement joins TRBV2 to TRBJ1-5; D gene unclear. V gave up 6 bases and J gave up 1 base, with 13 bases separating them. The CDR3 spans 15 residues. Germline V gives CDR1 SNHLY, CDR2 FYNNEI. The CDR3 reads CASRAFLGSNQPQHF. Here the CDR3 DNA reads TGTGCCAGCAGGGCCTTTTTAGGCAGCAATCAGCCCCAGCATTTT.

This clonotype was seen at least ten times. The V call is TRBV19, the J call TRBJ1-6; D gene uncertain. CDR1 and CDR2 (germline): LNHDA, SQIVND (reference sequence). Deletions cut 6 bases from V and 9 bases from J, with 9 bases between. CDR3 length: 12 amino acids. CDR3: CASRSESSPLHF. CDR3 in DNA: TGTGCCAGTAGATCAGAGTCTTCACCCCTCCACTTT.

This clonotype appeared a single time. This may arise from a read error, as a much more abundant clone is one base away. The CDR3 DNA reads TGTGCCAGCTCACCGGTGGAAGGAAACCCCAATCAGCCCCAGCATTTT. Residues: CASSPVEGNPNQPQHF. The rearrangement links TRBV18 to TRBJ1-5; no firm D call. The V gene lost 3 bases and the J gene lost 3 bases, with 15 bases spanning the gap. Germline loops: CDR1 KGHSH, CDR2 LQKENI. The CDR3 has 16 residues. The entire variable domain, with the rest obtained from reference TRBV18 and TRBJ1-5, is as follows: NAGVMQNPRHLVRRRGQEARLRCSPMKGHSHVYWYRQLPEEGLKFMVYLQKENIIDESGMPKERFSAEFPKEGPSILRIQQVVRGDSAAYFCASSPVEGNPNQPQHFGDGTRLSIL.

This clonotype has more than one count but fewer than ten. V usage is TRBV7-9 and J usage is TRBJ2-1, with TRBD2 matching 8 bases. Trimming removed 2 bases from V and 7 bases from J; junction bases left unmatched: 4. There are 14 residues in the CDR3. The germline V gene encodes CDR1 SEHNR and CDR2 FQNEAQ (reference sequence). The CDR3 sequence is CASSLQLAVNEQFF. In nucleotides, the CDR3 is TGTGCCAGCAGCTTACAACTAGCGGTGAATGAGCAGTTCTTC.

This clonotype was seen many times. The V call is TRBV6-1, the J call TRBJ2-5; D might be TRBD2 (6 bases). The V end lost 6 bases, the J end lost 5 bases, and 10 bases lay between the germline ends. CDR3 length: 12 residues. Germline CDR1 reads MNHNS; CDR2 reads SASEGT. Here the CDR3 reads CASSPGRETQYF. CDR3 coding DNA: TGTGCCAGCAGCCCAGGGAGGGAGACCCAGTACTTC.

By its share, this clonotype is medium-sized. The chain uses TRBV6-1 and TRBJ2-1; D not certain. This CDR3 contains 15 residues. The germline V gene encodes CDR1 MNHNS and CDR2 SASEGT. The ends were cut back, 0 bases at V and 6 bases at J, with 12 bases in the middle. The CDR3 protein is CASSEAPQRGNEQFF. In DNA form, the CDR3 reads TGTGCCAGCAGTGAAGCTCCCCAGCGAGGCAATGAGCAGTTCTTC.

A note on this clonotype: This may stem from a read error, because a much larger clone lies one nucleotide away. The chain is built from TRBV20-1 and TRBJ2-1, with D possibly TRBD2 on 6 matching bases. The CDR3 has 15 amino acids. CDR1 DFQATT and CDR2 SNEGSKA come from the germline V gene (reference sequence). The CDR3 sequence: CSSSKTRAVYDEQFF. CDR3 sequence (DNA): TGCAGTTCTAGCAAGACTAGAGCCGTCTACGATGAGCAGTTCTTC.

In regard to this clonotype: The junction shows a germline mismatch at one end, possibly a read error. The chain employs TRBV28 and TRBJ1-5, with D unclear. The CDR3 spans 15 residues. From germline, CDR1 is MDHEN and CDR2 SYDVKM. CDR3 region: CASSPVWTDNQPQNF. CDR3 DNA sequence: TGTGCCAGCAGCCCCGTTTGGACGGATAATCAGCCCCAGAATTTT.

This clonotype was counted ten times or more. This rearrangement joins TRBV19 to TRBJ1-5, with 8 bases identical to TRBD1. This CDR3 has 15 residues. J was trimmed by 1 base and V by 6 bases; bases with no gene match: 5. Germline V gene data show CDR1 as LNHDA and CDR2 as SQIVND (reference sequence). CDR3 nucleotide sequence: TGTGCCAGTAGGTTTAGGACAGGGAGCAATCAGCCCCAGCATTTT. Protein sequence: CASRFRTGSNQPQHF.

This clonotype has at least ten counts. The chain is built from TRBV27 and TRBJ2-5; 7 bases are shared with TRBD1. The CDR3 contains 13 residues. Germline CDR1 and CDR2: MNHEY and SMNVEV (reference sequence). V shed 2 bases and J 6 bases; nucleotides not matched to a gene: 3. CDR3 in DNA: TGTGCCAGCAGTTTAAACAGGGGAAAGACCCAGTACTTC. Translated, it gives CASSLNRGKTQYF.

In regard to this clonotype: Possible read error: a much larger clone is one base away. The chain links TRBV7-8 to TRBJ2-3; D not certain. CDR3 length: 12 amino acids. The germline gives CDR1 SGHVS, CDR2 FQNEAQ. The CDR3 nucleotides read TGTGCCAACAGCTTGCACACAGATACGCAGTATTTT. Translation: CANSLHTDTQYF.

This chain joins TRBV9 and TRBJ1-1; D is perhaps TRBD1 (5 bases). V was cut by 5 bases and J by 1 base, with 15 bases left in between. There are 15 residues in the CDR3. Germline V gene data show CDR1 as SGDLS and CDR2 as YYNGEE. As DNA, the CDR3 is TGTGCCAGCAGTGTAAACCGGGGACCGAACACTGAAGCTTTCTTT. It yields the protein CASSVNRGPNTEAFF.

The rearrangement links TRBV12-3 or TRBV12-4 to TRBJ2-1; 9 bases agree with TRBD1. CDR3 length: 15 residues. Trimming cost V 6 bases and J 6 bases; bases outside gene matches: 9. CDR3 sequence reads: CASRSTGGGFNEQFF. As DNA, the CDR3 is TGTGCCAGCAGGTCCACAGGGGGCGGTTTCAATGAGCAGTTCTTC.

This clonotype was seen repeatedly, ten times or more. V usage is TRBV28 and J usage is TRBJ2-5, with D tentatively TRBD2 (7 bases). The ends were cut back, 6 bases at V and 7 bases at J, with 18 bases in the middle. Germline V lookup: CDR1 MDHEN, CDR2 SYDVKM. The CDR3 is made up of 14 amino acids. CDR3 sequence reads: CASRGGLWGGTQYF. CDR3 bases: TGTGCCAGCAGGGGGGGGCTCTGGGGCGGGACCCAGTACTTC. The variable domain in full, completed from reference TRBV28 and TRBJ2-5, reads DVKVTQSSRYLVKRTGEKVFLECVQDMDHENMFWYRQDPGLGLRLIYFSYDVKMKEKGDIPEGYSVSREKKERFSLILESASTNQTSMYLCASRGGLWGGTQYFGPGTRLLVL.

Only one count was recorded for this clonotype. The V gene is TRBV19, the J gene TRBJ1-5, with D perhaps TRBD1 (6 bases). Deletions cut 4 bases from V and 3 bases from J, with 10 bases between. This CDR3 region has 14 residues. The germline V gene encodes CDR1 LNHDA and CDR2 SQIVND (reference sequence). In DNA form, the CDR3 reads TGTGCCAGTAGTAAGGACAGCGCCAATCAGCCCCAGCATTTT. Its translation: CASSKDSANQPQHF.

Points on this clonotype: A read error may explain this, as a much larger clone is one base away. V is TRBV7-6 and J is TRBJ2-3, with 9 bases matching TRBD2. CDR1 is SGHVS, CDR2 FNYEAQ, per germline. The CDR3 runs to 14 residues. This CDR3 reads CSSSRGGDTDTQYF. CDR3 sequence (DNA): TGTTCCAGCAGCCGCGGGGGGGACACAGATACGCAGTATTTT.

With regard to this clonotype: This may be a read error, as it is one base from a much larger clone. The chain combines TRBV5-1 with TRBJ2-3; D is ambiguous. CDR3 length equals 14 residues. The germline V gene has CDR1 SGHRS and CDR2 YFSETQ. This CDR3 reads CASSLQRTTDTKYF. The CDR3 DNA reads TGCGCCAGCAGCTTGCAACGGACCACAGATACGAAGTATTTT.

This clonotype was detected many times. The rearrangement links TRBV20-1 to TRBJ1-2; perhaps TRBD1 as D (5 bases). The V and J ends lost 1 base and 7 bases respectively, with 19 bases between them. Germline lookup yields CDR1 DFQATT and CDR2 SNEGSKA (reference sequence). CDR3 size: 15 residues. CDR3 in amino acids: CSARVSGSNRGGYTF. The CDR3 DNA follows: TGCAGTGCTAGAGTTTCGGGGTCTAATAGGGGTGGCTACACCTTC.

This clonotype occurred a few times. With a much larger clone just one base away, this may be a read error. This chain links TRBV27 with TRBJ1-3; D not certain. Germline V gives CDR1 MNHEY, CDR2 SMNVEV (reference sequence). The CDR3 totals 16 residues. Written as DNA, the CDR3 is TGTGCCAGCAGTTTATCGCCAGGCTTGCCTGGAAACAACATATATTTT. Amino acid sequence: CASSLSPGLPGNNIYF.

The V and J genes are TRBV24-1 and TRBJ2-5; perhaps TRBD2 as D (6 bases). From germline, CDR1 is KGHDR and CDR2 SFDVKD. The CDR3 loop spans 15 amino acids. With 4 bases removed from V and 5 bases from J, the gap between germline ends came to 16 bases. CDR3 nucleotide sequence: TGTGCCACCAGTGACCCGGGCCTAGGAGGGGAGACCCAGTACTTC. It specifies CATSDPGLGGETQYF.

The chain links TRBV5-1 to TRBJ2-7; TRBD1 might be the D (6 bases). Germline CDR1 is SGHRS and CDR2 is YFSETQ. Trimming removed 0 bases from V and 3 bases from J, with 13 bases in between. The CDR3 is 15 residues long. Here the CDR3 reads CASSLGTLDSYEQYF. The CDR3 region has the DNA TGCGCCAGCAGCTTGGGGACCTTGGACAGCTACGAGCAGTACTTC.

The rearrangement uses TRBV29-1 and TRBJ2-3; 10 bases align to TRBD2. CDR1 is SQVTM and CDR2 is ANQGSEA in the germline V gene. The CDR3 spans 14 residues. J was trimmed by 5 bases and V by 6 bases; bases with no gene match: 8. In DNA form, the CDR3 reads TGCAGCGTGACCTATAGCGGGAGGAGAGATACGCAGTATTTT. Amino acid sequence: CSVTYSGRRDTQYF.

The rearrangement joins TRBV6-1 to TRBJ2-3; 9 bases line up with TRBD2. The CDR3 extends over 16 amino acids. The ends lost 1 base at V and 3 bases at J; junction bases unmatched: 5. The V gene's germline CDR1 is MNHNS and CDR2 SASEGT. The CDR3 protein is CASSEVRLAATDTQYF. CDR3 sequence (DNA): TGTGCCAGCAGTGAAGTGAGACTAGCGGCGACAGATACGCAGTATTTT.

The sample holds a few counts of this clonotype. J is TRBJ2-1 and V is TRBV19; no reliable D call. This CDR3 is built from 14 residues. The germline V gene encodes CDR1 LNHDA and CDR2 SQIVND (reference sequence). V lost 2 bases to trimming and J lost 5 bases, with 10 bases between them. CDR3 nucleotides: TGTGCCAGTAGTATACGCCTAGGCAACAATGAGCAGTTCTTC. Residues: CASSIRLGNNEQFF.

With respect to this clonotype: This may be a read error: a much more frequent sequence differs by one nucleotide. The chain recombines TRBV19 with TRBJ2-3; the match to TRBD1 covers 11 bases. After removal of 4 bases from V and 4 bases from J, the junction contained 10 bases not matched to a gene. The CDR3 contains 17 residues. The germline CDR1 and CDR2 sequences are LNHDA and SQIVND (reference sequence). CDR3 coding DNA: TGTGCCAGTAGTACCTCCAAACCGGGACAGGGGGCAGATACGCAGTATTTT. This sequence encodes CASSTSKPGQGADTQYF.

This clonotype showed up many times. The chain couples TRBV20-1 to TRBJ2-7; no clear D. From germline, CDR1 is DFQATT and CDR2 SNEGSKA (reference sequence). This CDR3 region has 9 residues. The V gene lost 4 bases and the J gene lost 5 bases, with 3 bases spanning the gap. The DNA of the CDR3 is TGCAGTGCTACCCACGAGCAGTACTTC. It specifies CSATHEQYF.

This clonotype appeared many times. The V call is TRBV12-3 or TRBV12-4, the J call TRBJ1-1; D ambiguous. V lost 5 bases and J lost 5, with 12 bases in between. The CDR3 loop spans 13 amino acids. The CDR3 DNA follows: TGTGCCAGCAGTCCTACGGGAACAACTGAAGCTTTCTTT. Its protein product is CASSPTGTTEAFF.